The clone carrying this T cell receptor beta chain was detected a few times. Germline CDR1 SGDLS, CDR2 YYNGEE. The CDR3 totals 13 residues. The V gene lost 0 bases and the J gene lost 10 bases, with 10 bases spanning the gap. Diagnosis rested on symptoms, serum thyroxine and TRAb, thyroid ultrasound, and orbital computed tomography. This record comes from a study of T cells in Graves' hyperthyroidism and ophthalmopathy. TCR beta CDR3 sequences were amplified from RNA transcripts. HTBI primers were the set used in a first-round RT-PCR of the TCR CDR3. TCRdb independently ran MiXCR on the multiplex PCR reads; one entry per CDR3 protein. This sample has about 350,000 distinct CDR3 sequences; 13% to 15% occur once, and the top ten carry under 25%.

The rearrangement uses TRBV9 and TRBJ1-4; D might be TRBD1 (5 bases). The specimen sequenced was blood. The sequence was collected from a woman aged 55-70 years with Graves' ophthalmopathy. In DNA, the CDR3 is TGTGCCAGCAGCGTAGAGGGGAGCGGAAAACTGTTTTTT. Its protein is CASSVEGSGKLFF.